The 24 T cell receptor beta chains below were found in one sample sequenced in a study of blood T cell repertoires in COVID-19. Profiled with immunoSEQ multiplex PCR; TCRdb holds only in-frame clones, not every one. This sample has some 260,000 clones, with roughly 83% found just once. The sample was peripheral blood. The receptors come from a man older than 75 with acute or convalescent COVID-19.

The J gene is TRBJ1-3, the V gene TRBV5-1, with 7 bases fitting TRBD1. CDR3 length: 17 residues. Looked up from germline, CDR1 is SGHRS and CDR2 is YFSETQ. V lost 4 bases, J lost 0 bases, and 10 bases stayed unmatched. The CDR3 DNA reads TGCGCCAGCAGCCCCGGACAGGCACCTTTCTCTGGAAACACCATATATTTT. The encoded protein is CASSPGQAPFSGNTIYF.

This clone has a handful of counts. This sequence joins TRBV7-2 and TRBJ2-7, with D maybe TRBD2 (5 bases). The CDR3 loop spans 14 amino acids. The V and J ends lost 2 bases and 1 base respectively, with 9 bases between them. Germline CDR1 and CDR2: SGHTA and FQGNSA. The CDR3 protein is CASSLTRLSYEQYF. The CDR3 region has the DNA TGTGCCAGCAGCTTAACTAGACTTTCCTACGAGCAGTACTTC.

There are a few counts of this clone. The chain has TRBV18 and TRBJ1-4, with D hard to call. The ends were cut back, 3 bases at V and 4 bases at J, with 15 bases in the middle. Germline assignment: CDR1 KGHSH and CDR2 LQKENI. The CDR3 covers 16 residues. CDR3 in DNA: TGTGCCAGCTCACCCCTGTCCGGGTCCTATAATGAAAAACTGTTTTTT. Translated: CASSPLSGSYNEKLFF.

The genes are TRBV30 and TRBJ2-5, with 7 bases identical to TRBD1. CDR3 length equals 15 residues. Trimming removed 3 bases from V and 1 base from J; junction bases left unmatched: 8. Germline-derived CDR1 and CDR2 are GTSNPN and SVGIG (reference sequence). The CDR3 here is CAWSPGGLGQETQYF. The CDR3 DNA reads as TGTGCCTGGAGCCCAGGGGGTTTGGGCCAAGAGACCCAGTACTTC.

V gene TRBV20-1 combines with J gene TRBJ1-2; D remains unclear. CDR1 DFQATT and CDR2 SNEGSKA come from the germline V gene (reference sequence). This CDR3 region has 10 residues. Trimming pared 6 bases from V and 8 bases from J, leaving 10 bases between. For the CDR3, the DNA is TGCAGTGCAGAGGGTCGAGGCTACACCTTC. Translated: CSAEGRGYTF.

The chain combines TRBV24-1 with TRBJ1-1; D is possibly TRBD1 (5 bases). The CDR3 extends over 16 amino acids. CDR1 and CDR2 (germline): KGHDR, SFDVKD. Trimming took off 5 bases at V and 6 bases at J, with 21 bases between the two ends. The DNA for the CDR3 is TGTGCCACCAGTGGCCCCCCCCTGATAGTAGGGGCTGAAGCTTTCTTT. It is translated as CATSGPPLIVGAEAFF.

The V gene is TRBV30, the J gene TRBJ2-1; 8 bases match TRBD2. Germline CDR1 and CDR2: GTSNPN and SVGIG (reference sequence). After removal of 0 bases from V and 8 bases from J, the junction contained 6 bases not matched to a gene. The CDR3 has 14 residues. The CDR3: CAWSVAGVNYEQFF. Here the CDR3 DNA reads TGTGCCTGGAGTGTAGCGGGAGTTAACTATGAGCAGTTCTTC.

This clone was seen a handful of times. The chain uses TRBV7-9 and TRBJ2-7; 7 bases are a match to TRBD1. V dropped 5 bases and J dropped 5; count of bases not matched to a gene: 9. The CDR3 covers 14 residues. CDR1 is SEHNR and CDR2 is FQNEAQ in the germline V gene (reference sequence). Here the CDR3 reads CASSRQGRVHEQYF. The CDR3 coding sequence is TGTGCCAGCAGCCGACAGGGTAGGGTCCACGAGCAGTACTTC.

V gene TRBV11-1 combines with J gene TRBJ1-2, with 7 bases matching TRBD1. Germline CDR1 and CDR2: SGHAT and FQDESV (reference sequence). CDR3 length: 14 amino acids. The V gene end was trimmed by 1 base and the J gene end by 5 bases; junction bases not matched to a gene: 4. CDR3 region: CASSLEGARYGYTF. CDR3 bases: TGTGCCAGCAGCTTAGAGGGGGCGAGGTATGGCTACACCTTC.

The chain employs TRBV7-2 and TRBJ2-7; maybe TRBD2 (6 bases). Looked up from germline, CDR1 is SGHTA and CDR2 is FQGNSA. The length of the CDR3 is 15 residues. V lost 2 bases to trimming and J lost 0 bases, with 11 bases between them. This CDR3 reads CASSLQAGGSYEQYF. Written as DNA, the CDR3 is TGTGCCAGCAGCTTACAAGCGGGCGGCTCCTACGAGCAGTACTTC.

The chain combines TRBV9 with TRBJ1-4; TRBD1 is a possible D gene (5 bases). The CDR3 sequence is 14 residues long. Germline-derived CDR1 and CDR2 are SGDLS and YYNGEE. V shed 4 bases and J shed 1 base, with 8 bases lying between them. The CDR3 sequence: CASSWGGTNEKLFF. CDR3 nucleotides: TGTGCCAGCAGCTGGGGGGGAACTAATGAAAAACTGTTTTTT.

V is TRBV28 and J is TRBJ1-1; TRBD1 aligns across 8 bases. J lost 3 bases, V lost 3 bases, and 6 bases had no gene match. CDR1 MDHEN and CDR2 SYDVKM come from the germline V gene. There are 15 residues in the CDR3. The CDR3 here is CASSFFPTGDTEAFF. The CDR3 nucleotides read TGTGCCAGCAGTTTTTTTCCGACAGGGGACACTGAAGCTTTCTTT.

The genes are TRBV7-2 and TRBJ2-7; a possible D gene is TRBD2 (6 bases). The CDR3 sequence is 14 residues long. Trimming shortened V by 3 bases and J by 5 bases, and 14 bases separated the two germline ends. Germline V gives CDR1 SGHTA, CDR2 FQGNSA. This CDR3 reads CASSFRYGTDEQYF. DNA of the CDR3: TGTGCCAGCAGCTTTAGGTATGGGACTGACGAGCAGTACTTC.

The rearrangement uses TRBV11-2 and TRBJ2-3, with D possibly TRBD2 on 6 matching bases. The CDR3 loop spans 16 amino acids. Germline V gives CDR1 SGHAT, CDR2 FQNNGV. V was clipped by 4 bases and J by 5 bases, with 19 bases between them. CDR3 coding DNA: TGTGCCAGCAGCTGGTCGACGGGCGCGGGGTTAGATACGCAGTATTTT. Its translation: CASSWSTGAGLDTQYF.

The V and J genes are TRBV5-5 and TRBJ2-7, with D maybe TRBD2 (5 bases). The V gene's germline CDR1 is SGHKS and CDR2 YYEKEE (reference sequence). This CDR3 contains 15 residues. V lost 3 bases and J 3 bases, leaving 16 bases between the germline ends. CDR3 loop: CASSYEWTPIYEQYF. The CDR3 DNA follows: TGTGCCAGCAGCTATGAGTGGACTCCGATCTACGAGCAGTACTTC.

The V call is TRBV2, the J call TRBJ2-7; 7 positions agree with TRBD2. V was clipped by 4 bases and J by 3 bases; unmatched bases: 6. The germline gives CDR1 SNHLY, CDR2 FYNNEI. The CDR3 is made up of 14 amino acids. The CDR3 bases are TGTGCCAGCAGTGTTGGCGGGAGTGTCTACGAGCAGTACTTC. Translating gives CASSVGGSVYEQYF.

The rearrangement uses TRBV4-2 and TRBJ2-5, with TRBD2 as a possible D gene (5 bases). This CDR3 contains 15 residues. The germline V gene encodes CDR1 LGHNA and CDR2 YNFKEQ. Trimming pared 0 bases from V and 5 bases from J, leaving 13 bases between. CDR3 DNA sequence: TGTGCCAGCAGCCAAGATCTGGCGGGCTGGGAGACCCAGTACTTC. This encodes CASSQDLAGWETQYF.

This clone has only one observation. The chain employs TRBV7-2 and TRBJ2-3; 15 nucleotides match TRBD2. Germline values: CDR1 SGHTA, CDR2 FQGNSA. The CDR3 runs to 15 residues. J was trimmed by 7 bases and V by 4 bases; bases with no gene match: 3. The CDR3, as DNA: TGTGCCAGCAGCTCGGGACTAGCGGGGGGTCATACGCAGTATTTT. As protein: CASSSGLAGGHTQYF.

V and J are TRBV11-3 and TRBJ2-5; a weak D match, TRBD1 (6 bases). Germline V CDR1 and CDR2: SGHNT, YENEEA. Trimming stripped 5 bases from V and 5 bases from J, with 12 bases between. The CDR3 runs to 13 residues. The CDR3 loop reads CASSPQGLETQYF. As DNA, the CDR3 is TGTGCCAGCAGCCCCCAGGGGCTGGAGACCCAGTACTTC.

V is TRBV6-2 or TRBV6-3 and J is TRBJ1-2; D perhaps matches TRBD1 (5 bases). The V end lost 5 bases, the J end lost 5 bases, and 15 bases lay between the germline ends. The CDR3 sequence is 14 residues long. Germline V lookup: CDR1 MNHEY, CDR2 SVGEGT. This CDR3 is CASSPQGPRYGYTF. In DNA, the CDR3 is TGTGCCAGCAGTCCCCAGGGTCCTCGGTATGGCTACACCTTC.

In its sample, this clone was seen a few times. The chain couples TRBV5-1 to TRBJ1-1, with 9 nucleotides matching TRBD1. The trim removed 3 bases at V and 1 base at J, leaving 1 base unmatched. The CDR3 covers 14 residues. Germline assignment: CDR1 SGHRS and CDR2 YFSETQ. In DNA, the CDR3 is TGCGCCAGCAGCTGGGGACAGGGGAACACTGAAGCTTTCTTT. Its protein product is CASSWGQGNTEAFF.

V is TRBV5-4 and J is TRBJ2-4; perhaps TRBD2 as D (5 bases). Germline V CDR1 and CDR2: SGHNT, YYREEE (reference sequence). The CDR3 covers 15 residues. Trimming removed 4 bases at V and 7 bases at J, with 18 bases between. The CDR3 DNA reads as TGTGCCAGCAGCACGAGGGTAGTGGGAAACAACATTCAGTACTTC. Encoded protein: CASSTRVVGNNIQYF.

This chain's CDR3 is CASSGGPQVKQPQHF. As DNA, the CDR3 is TGCGCCAGCAGTGGGGGGCCACAGGTCAAGCAGCCCCAGCATTTT. The chain carries TRBV10-2 and TRBJ1-5, with D possibly matching TRBD1 (6 bases). V was clipped by 4 bases and J by 7 bases, with 17 bases between them. The germline CDR1 and CDR2 sequences are WSHSY and SAAADI. The length of the CDR3 is 15 residues.

This chain joins TRBV7-2 and TRBJ2-3; the D gene is possibly TRBD2 (6 bases). V was clipped by 2 bases and J by 0 bases, with 9 bases between them. Germline lookup yields CDR1 SGHTA and CDR2 FQGNSA. There are 15 residues in the CDR3. CDR3 region: CASSLQGGSTDTQYF. The CDR3 region has the DNA TGTGCCAGCAGCTTACAAGGAGGGAGCACAGATACGCAGTATTTT.